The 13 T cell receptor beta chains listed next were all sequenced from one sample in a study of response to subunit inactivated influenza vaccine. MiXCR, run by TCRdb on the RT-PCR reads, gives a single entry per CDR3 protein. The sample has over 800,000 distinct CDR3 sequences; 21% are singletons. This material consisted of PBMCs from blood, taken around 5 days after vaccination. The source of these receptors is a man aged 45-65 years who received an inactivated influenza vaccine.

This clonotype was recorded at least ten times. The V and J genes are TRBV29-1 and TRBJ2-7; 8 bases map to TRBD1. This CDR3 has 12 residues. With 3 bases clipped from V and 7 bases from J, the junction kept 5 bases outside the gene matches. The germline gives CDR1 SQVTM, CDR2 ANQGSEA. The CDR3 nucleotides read TGCAGCGTTGAGACAGGGGCGAGGGAGCAGTACTTC. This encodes CSVETGAREQYF.

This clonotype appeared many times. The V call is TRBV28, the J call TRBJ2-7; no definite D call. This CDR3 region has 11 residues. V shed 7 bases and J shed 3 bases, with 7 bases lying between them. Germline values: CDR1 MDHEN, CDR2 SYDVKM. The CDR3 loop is CASTGYYEQYF. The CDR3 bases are TGTGCCAGCACCGGCTACTACGAGCAGTACTTC.

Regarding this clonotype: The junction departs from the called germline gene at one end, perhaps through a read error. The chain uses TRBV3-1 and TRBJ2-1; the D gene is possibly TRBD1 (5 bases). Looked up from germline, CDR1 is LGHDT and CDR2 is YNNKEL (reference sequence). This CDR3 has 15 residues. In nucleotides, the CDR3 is TGTGCCTGCAGCCAAGAAGTGGGTAGCAGGGATGAGCAGTTCTTC. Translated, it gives CACSQEVGSRDEQFF.

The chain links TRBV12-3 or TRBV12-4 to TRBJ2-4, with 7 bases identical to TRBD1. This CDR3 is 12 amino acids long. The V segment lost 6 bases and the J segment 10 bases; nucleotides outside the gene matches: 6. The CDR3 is CASSRDRIIQYF. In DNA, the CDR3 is TGTGCCAGCAGCCGGGACAGAATAATTCAGTACTTC.

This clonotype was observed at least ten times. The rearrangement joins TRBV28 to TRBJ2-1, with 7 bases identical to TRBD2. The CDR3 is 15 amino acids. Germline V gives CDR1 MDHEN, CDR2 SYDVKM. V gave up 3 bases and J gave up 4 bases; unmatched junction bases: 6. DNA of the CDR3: TGTGCCAGCAGTTTCAGCGGGCGGGAGTACAATGAGCAGTTCTTC. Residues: CASSFSGREYNEQFF.

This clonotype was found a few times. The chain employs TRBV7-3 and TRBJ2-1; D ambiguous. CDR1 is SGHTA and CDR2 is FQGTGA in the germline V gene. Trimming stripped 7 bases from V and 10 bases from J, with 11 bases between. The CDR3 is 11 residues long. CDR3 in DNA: TGTGCCAGCACCTCGGGTAGCGAGCAGTTCTTC. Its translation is CASTSGSEQFF.

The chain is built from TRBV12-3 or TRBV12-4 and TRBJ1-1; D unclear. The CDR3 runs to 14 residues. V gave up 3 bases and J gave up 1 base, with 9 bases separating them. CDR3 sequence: CASSLAHRNTEAFF. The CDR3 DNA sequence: TGTGCCAGCAGTTTGGCGCACCGGAACACTGAAGCTTTCTTT.

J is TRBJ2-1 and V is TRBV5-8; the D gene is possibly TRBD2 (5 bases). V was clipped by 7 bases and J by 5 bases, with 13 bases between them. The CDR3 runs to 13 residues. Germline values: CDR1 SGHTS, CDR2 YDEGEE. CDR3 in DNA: TGTGCCAGCCCCGGGCGGGCCGACAATGAGCAGTTCTTC. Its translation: CASPGRADNEQFF.

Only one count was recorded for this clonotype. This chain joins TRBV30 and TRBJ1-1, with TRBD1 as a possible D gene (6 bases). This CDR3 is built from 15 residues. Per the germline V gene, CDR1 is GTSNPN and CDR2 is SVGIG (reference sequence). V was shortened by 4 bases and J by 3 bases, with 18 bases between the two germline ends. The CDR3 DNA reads TGTGCCTGGAAAAGGAAAGGGGGAGAGGACACTGAAGCTTTCTTT. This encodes CAWKRKGGEDTEAFF.

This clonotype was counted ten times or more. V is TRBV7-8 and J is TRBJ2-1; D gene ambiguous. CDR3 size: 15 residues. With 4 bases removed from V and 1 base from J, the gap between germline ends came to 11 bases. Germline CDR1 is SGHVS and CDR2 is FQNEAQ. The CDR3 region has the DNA TGTGCCAGCAGCTGGGTCCGAAGGTCCTACAATGAGCAGTTCTTC. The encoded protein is CASSWVRRSYNEQFF.

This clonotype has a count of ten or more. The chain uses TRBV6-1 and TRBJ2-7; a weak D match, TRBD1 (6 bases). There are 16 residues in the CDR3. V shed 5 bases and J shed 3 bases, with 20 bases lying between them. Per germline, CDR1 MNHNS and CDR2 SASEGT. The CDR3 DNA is TGTGCCAGCAGTCAACTCTGGGACACCAGAGGCTACGAGCAGTACTTC. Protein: CASSQLWDTRGYEQYF.

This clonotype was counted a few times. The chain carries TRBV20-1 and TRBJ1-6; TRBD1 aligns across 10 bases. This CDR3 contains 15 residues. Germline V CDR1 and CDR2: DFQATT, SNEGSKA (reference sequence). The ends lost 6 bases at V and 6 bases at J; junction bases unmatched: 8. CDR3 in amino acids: CSAKGWDRGNSPLHF. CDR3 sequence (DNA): TGCAGTGCCAAGGGCTGGGACAGGGGTAATTCACCCCTCCACTTT.

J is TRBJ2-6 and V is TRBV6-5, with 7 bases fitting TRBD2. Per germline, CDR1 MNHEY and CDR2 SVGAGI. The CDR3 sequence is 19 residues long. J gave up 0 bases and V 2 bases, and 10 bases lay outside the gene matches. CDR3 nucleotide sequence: TGTGCCAGCAGTTACCGGCCTGGGAGGGTTATCTCTGGGGCCAACGTCCTGACTTTC. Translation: CASSYRPGRVISGANVLTF.